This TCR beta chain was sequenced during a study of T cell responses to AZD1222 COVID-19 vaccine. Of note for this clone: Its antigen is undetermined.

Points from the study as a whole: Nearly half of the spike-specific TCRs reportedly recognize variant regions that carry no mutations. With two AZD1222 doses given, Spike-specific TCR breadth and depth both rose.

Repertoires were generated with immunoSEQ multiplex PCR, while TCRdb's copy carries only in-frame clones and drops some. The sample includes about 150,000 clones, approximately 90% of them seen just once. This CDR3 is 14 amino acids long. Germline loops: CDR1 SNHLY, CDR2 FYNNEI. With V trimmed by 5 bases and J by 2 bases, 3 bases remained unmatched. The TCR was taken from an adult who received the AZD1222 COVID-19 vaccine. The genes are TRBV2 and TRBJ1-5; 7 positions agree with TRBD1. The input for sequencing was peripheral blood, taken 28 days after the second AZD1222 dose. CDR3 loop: CASSFGQGNQPQHF. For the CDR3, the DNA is TGTGCCAGCAGTTTCGGACAGGGCAATCAGCCCCAGCATTTT.